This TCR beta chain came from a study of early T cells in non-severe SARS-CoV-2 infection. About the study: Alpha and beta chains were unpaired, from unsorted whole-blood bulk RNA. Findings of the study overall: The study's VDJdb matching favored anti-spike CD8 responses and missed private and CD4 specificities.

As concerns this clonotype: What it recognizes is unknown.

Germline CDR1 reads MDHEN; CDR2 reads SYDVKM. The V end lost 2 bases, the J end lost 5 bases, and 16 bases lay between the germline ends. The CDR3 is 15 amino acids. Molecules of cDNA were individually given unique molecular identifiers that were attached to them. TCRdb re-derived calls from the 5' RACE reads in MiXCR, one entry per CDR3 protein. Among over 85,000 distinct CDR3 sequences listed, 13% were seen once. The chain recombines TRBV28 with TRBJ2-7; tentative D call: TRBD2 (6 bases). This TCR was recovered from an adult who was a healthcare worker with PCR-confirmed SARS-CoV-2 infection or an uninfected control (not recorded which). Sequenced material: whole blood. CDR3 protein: CASSLGRTSGNEQYF. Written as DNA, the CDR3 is TGTGCCAGCAGTTTAGGGAGGACAAGTGGAAACGAGCAGTACTTC. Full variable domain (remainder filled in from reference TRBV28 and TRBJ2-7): DVKVTQSSRYLVKRTGEKVFLECVQDMDHENMFWYRQDPGLGLRLIYFSYDVKMKEKGDIPEGYSVSREKKERFSLILESASTNQTSMYLCASSLGRTSGNEQYFGPGTRLTVT.